The sequence of this T cell receptor beta chain was determined in a study of T cells in localized non-small cell lung cancer. Study observations and caveats: The tumor had only one region sequenced, so heterogeneity remains possible. In uninvolved adjacent lung, T cell clonality reached its highest value, exceeding tumor. For the top 100 tumor clones, a median roughly 56 also appeared in adjacent lung.

Assay: immunoSEQ multiplex PCR; the TCRdb copy retains only in-frame clones and omits some. The repertoire holds over a thousand clones, with approximately 19% as singletons. The V end lost 6 bases, the J end lost 4 bases, and 24 bases lay between the germline ends. The germline V gene has CDR1 MNHGY and CDR2 SAAAGT. The CDR3 totals 18 residues. This clone appeared a few times. Its antigen is still unknown. According to the study, adjacent lung free of atypia was obtained at least 2 cm from the tumor margin. The TCR was taken from a female donor aged 60 or older with stage I lung adenocarcinoma. The specimen was normal lung tissue next to the tumor, collected before any cancer treatment. The chain has TRBV6-8 and TRBJ2-2; D perhaps matches TRBD1 (6 bases). In DNA form, the CDR3 reads TGTGCCAGCAGCCTCCGGGACATTCGGTCCCGTAGCACCGGGGAGCTGTTTTTT. Its protein is CASSLRDIRSRSTGELFF.